The 32 T cell receptor beta chains reported below all come from one sample, sequenced in a study of cytomegalovirus exposure and HLA in healthy donors. Generated by immunoSEQ multiplex PCR, the TCRdb table keeps only in-frame clones and is missing some. The sample holds 150,000 to 180,000 clones, less than 90% seen once. The material sequenced was PBMCs. The receptor set was obtained from a man in his late teens or twenties in good health and CMV-seropositive.

The chain joins TRBV6-5 to TRBJ1-2; 12 bases map to TRBD1. Germline values: CDR1 MNHEY, CDR2 SVGAGI. The CDR3 has 14 amino acids. The J segment lost 8 bases and the V segment lost 7 bases, leaving 8 bases of the junction unmatched. The CDR3 region has the DNA TGTGCCAGCACAAGGGACAGGGGGCGCGGAGGCTACACCTTC. This translates into CASTRDRGRGGYTF.

The rearrangement joins TRBV27 to TRBJ1-1; tentatively, D is TRBD1 (5 bases). CDR1 and CDR2 from the germline V gene are MNHEY and SMNVEV (reference sequence). The CDR3 sequence is 15 residues long. Between the trimmed V and J ends, which lost 5 bases and 3 bases, there was a span of 16 bases. The DNA for the CDR3 is TGTGCCAGCAGTCCTCCGGAGGGGAGGCACACTGAAGCTTTCTTT. Amino acid sequence: CASSPPEGRHTEAFF.

The rearrangement uses TRBV6-5 and TRBJ2-3; TRBD2 matches at 7 bases. The V gene end was trimmed by 7 bases and the J gene end by 4 bases; junction bases not matched to a gene: 11. Per the germline V gene, CDR1 is MNHEY and CDR2 is SVGAGI. This CDR3 is built from 15 residues. CDR3 region: CASTPSGARSDTQYF. CDR3 nucleotides: TGTGCCAGCACCCCCAGCGGGGCCCGCTCAGATACGCAGTATTTT.

The chain recombines TRBV7-9 with TRBJ1-1, with 7 bases lining up with TRBD1. Germline trimming cut 5 bases from V and 2 bases from J; bases unmatched to any gene: 8. Germline assignment: CDR1 SEHNR and CDR2 FQNEAQ (reference sequence). This CDR3 has 15 residues. CDR3 sequence (DNA): TGTGCCAGCAGCCCAAATACAGGGGTAAACACTGAAGCTTTCTTT. Its translation: CASSPNTGVNTEAFF.

This chain links TRBV7-2 with TRBJ2-7; weak D call: TRBD2 (6 bases). Germline V CDR1 and CDR2: SGHTA, FQGNSA. The V end was cut by 1 base, the J end by 7 bases, with 20 bases between. This CDR3 comprises 16 residues. The CDR3 reads CASSLGSGGPQQEQYF. The CDR3 nucleotides are TGTGCCAGCAGCTTAGGTAGCGGAGGGCCCCAGCAGGAGCAGTACTTC.

The genes are TRBV30 and TRBJ1-1, with 8 bases fitting TRBD1. Per the germline V gene, CDR1 is GTSNPN and CDR2 is SVGIG (reference sequence). The length of the CDR3 is 14 residues. The V gene end was trimmed by 4 bases and the J gene end by 1 base; junction bases not matched to a gene: 5. DNA of the CDR3: TGTGCCTGGAACCGGGACAGGCAGAACACTGAAGCTTTCTTT. This codes for CAWNRDRQNTEAFF.

The chain couples TRBV18 to TRBJ2-7, with a weak D call TRBD1 (5 bases). With 3 bases removed from V and 5 bases from J, the gap between germline ends came to 14 bases. CDR1 is KGHSH and CDR2 is LQKENI in the germline V gene. The CDR3 covers 14 residues. The CDR3 loop is CASSPRWTPDEQYF. In DNA form, the CDR3 reads TGTGCCAGCTCACCCAGATGGACACCCGACGAGCAGTACTTC. The variable domain in full, with the rest retrieved from reference TRBV18 and TRBJ2-7, is NAGVMQNPRHLVRRRGQEARLRCSPMKGHSHVYWYRQLPEEGLKFMVYLQKENIIDESGMPKERFSAEFPKEGPSILRIQQVVRGDSAAYFCASSPRWTPDEQYFGPGTRLTVT.

The V call is TRBV11-3, the J call TRBJ2-7; 12 nucleotides match TRBD2. With 5 bases clipped from V and 1 base from J, the junction kept 3 bases outside the gene matches. Germline CDR1 SGHNT, CDR2 YENEEA. This CDR3 has 15 residues. The chain's CDR3 is CASSAGLAGSYEQYF. The CDR3 region has the DNA TGTGCCAGCAGCGCGGGACTAGCGGGTTCCTACGAGCAGTACTTC.

This chain joins TRBV5-1 and TRBJ2-1; TRBD2 matches 13 bases. With 4 bases clipped from V and 6 bases from J, the junction kept 4 bases outside the gene matches. The germline V gene has CDR1 SGHRS and CDR2 YFSETQ. There are 15 residues in the CDR3. CDR3 DNA: TGCGCCAGCAGCCTTACTAGCGGGAGGGCCAATGAGCAGTTCTTC. It translates to CASSLTSGRANEQFF.

The chain links TRBV7-9 to TRBJ1-5; D is possibly TRBD1 (5 bases). The ends were cut back, 2 bases at V and 0 bases at J, with 11 bases in the middle. The CDR3 is 16 residues long. The V gene's germline CDR1 is SEHNR and CDR2 FQNEAQ (reference sequence). DNA of the CDR3: TGTGCCAGCAGCTTACCCCGACAGATTAGCAATCAGCCCCAGCATTTT. As protein: CASSLPRQISNQPQHF.

This chain joins TRBV7-8 and TRBJ2-5, with 10 bases matching TRBD2. The CDR3 is 15 residues long. J was trimmed by 5 bases and V by 4 bases; bases with no gene match: 7. CDR1 and CDR2 (germline): SGHVS, FQNEAQ. Here the CDR3 reads CASSSTPGLAETQYF. CDR3 nucleotide sequence: TGTGCCAGCAGCTCTACCCCGGGACTAGCGGAGACCCAGTACTTC.

This clone was observed once. The J gene is TRBJ1-1, the V gene TRBV7-8; TRBD1 might be the D (6 bases). Germline CDR1 reads SGHVS; CDR2 reads FQNEAQ. The V end was cut by 1 base, the J end by 1 base, with 19 bases between. The CDR3 has 18 residues. The CDR3 nucleotides are TGTGCCAGCAGCTTAGGCCTGTCAGGGGTGCGGACGAACACTGAAGCTTTCTTT. It is translated as CASSLGLSGVRTNTEAFF.

V usage is TRBV18 and J usage is TRBJ2-1, with 8 bases identical to TRBD2. With V trimmed by 3 bases and J by 4 bases, 11 bases remained unmatched. Germline V gives CDR1 KGHSH, CDR2 LQKENI. The CDR3 extends over 17 amino acids. The CDR3 region has the DNA TGTGCCAGCTCACCTAAGAGCGGGAGCGGGGAGTACAATGAGCAGTTCTTC. Translating gives CASSPKSGSGEYNEQFF. Drawing the rest from reference TRBV18 and TRBJ2-1, the complete variable domain is NAGVMQNPRHLVRRRGQEARLRCSPMKGHSHVYWYRQLPEEGLKFMVYLQKENIIDESGMPKERFSAEFPKEGPSILRIQQVVRGDSAAYFCASSPKSGSGEYNEQFFGPGTRLTVL.

The CDR3 DNA reads as TGTGCCCGGACTAGCGGGAATTACAATGAGCAGTTCTTC. It yields the protein CARTSGNYNEQFF. The chain carries TRBV30 and TRBJ2-1; 12 bases fit TRBD2. The ends lost 8 bases at V and 4 bases at J; junction bases unmatched: 3. Germline lookup yields CDR1 GTSNPN and CDR2 SVGIG (reference sequence). The CDR3 is 13 amino acids.

This chain uses TRBV30 with TRBJ2-3, with 12 bases lining up with TRBD2. J gave up 7 bases and V 3 bases, and 8 bases lay outside the gene matches. The CDR3 sequence is 15 residues long. Germline V gives CDR1 GTSNPN, CDR2 SVGIG (reference sequence). CDR3 bases: TGTGCCTGGAGCCCATGGACTAGCGGGGCTAATACGCAGTATTTT. It yields the protein CAWSPWTSGANTQYF.

This chain links TRBV19 with TRBJ1-5; no clear D gene. CDR3 length equals 15 residues. Trimming took 2 bases from V and 1 from J, leaving 9 bases between them. CDR1 is LNHDA and CDR2 is SQIVND in the germline V gene (reference sequence). CDR3 sequence: CASSILPGSNQPQHF. In DNA, the CDR3 is TGTGCCAGTAGTATACTCCCCGGGAGCAATCAGCCCCAGCATTTT.

The V call is TRBV7-8, the J call TRBJ1-6; 9 bases are shared with TRBD1. The ends lost 5 bases at V and 4 bases at J; junction bases unmatched: 3. The germline V gene has CDR1 SGHVS and CDR2 FQNEAQ. The CDR3 is made up of 15 amino acids. CDR3 in amino acids: CASSPGTGYNSPLHF. CDR3 in DNA: TGTGCCAGCAGCCCTGGGACAGGGTATAATTCACCCCTCCACTTT.

J is TRBJ2-7 and V is TRBV27, with TRBD2 matching over 10 bases. The CDR3 totals 15 residues. V gave up 2 bases and J gave up 5 bases; unmatched junction bases: 6. From germline, CDR1 is MNHEY and CDR2 SMNVEV (reference sequence). This CDR3 reads CASSLTSGGAHEQYF. The CDR3 nucleotides read TGTGCCAGCAGTTTAACCAGCGGGGGGGCGCACGAGCAGTACTTC.

This rearrangement joins TRBV9 to TRBJ1-1; 7 nucleotides agree with TRBD1. Germline V gene data show CDR1 as SGDLS and CDR2 as YYNGEE. The CDR3 spans 16 residues. J lost 3 bases, V lost 0 bases, and 8 bases had no gene match. The CDR3 loop is CASSVGGTAGDTEAFF. Written as DNA, the CDR3 is TGTGCCAGCAGCGTAGGAGGGACAGCAGGGGACACTGAAGCTTTCTTT.

The gene calls are TRBV30 and TRBJ1-2; tentatively, D is TRBD1 (5 bases). Germline V lookup: CDR1 GTSNPN, CDR2 SVGIG (reference sequence). V was trimmed by 3 bases and J by 6 bases, leaving 14 bases between them. The CDR3 loop spans 13 amino acids. CDR3 in DNA: TGTGCCTGGAGCACAGGCCATAGGGATGGCTACACCTTC. Protein product: CAWSTGHRDGYTF.

A word on this clone: One end of the junction varies from germline; a read error may be responsible. This chain links TRBV19 with TRBJ1-5; 7 nucleotides align to TRBD1. CDR3 length: 15 residues. Germline V CDR1 and CDR2: LNHDA, SQIVND (reference sequence). CDR3 in amino acids: CASSIDRGSSQPQHF. Written as DNA, the CDR3 is TGTGCCAGTAGTATAGACAGGGGGAGCAGTCAGCCCCAGCATTTT.

The rearrangement links TRBV19 to TRBJ1-2; D is unresolved. The V gene's germline CDR1 is LNHDA and CDR2 SQIVND (reference sequence). Trimming removed 7 bases from V and 2 bases from J, with 8 bases in between. There are 12 residues in the CDR3. Here the CDR3 DNA reads TGTGCCAGTAAGACACGGAACTATGGCTACACCTTC. It specifies CASKTRNYGYTF.

The J gene is TRBJ1-2, the V gene TRBV6-4; 8 bases are shared with TRBD1. This CDR3 contains 17 residues. The trim removed 5 bases at V and 7 bases at J, leaving 18 bases unmatched. Germline V gives CDR1 MRHNA, CDR2 SNTAGT. The CDR3 protein is CASSRTGGGIAAPGYTF. For the CDR3, the DNA is TGTGCCAGCAGTAGAACAGGGGGGGGCATTGCGGCCCCTGGCTACACCTTC.

The J gene is TRBJ2-1, the V gene TRBV7-6; D is perhaps TRBD1 (6 bases). CDR1 SGHVS and CDR2 FNYEAQ come from the germline V gene. Trimming cost V 8 bases and J 9 bases, with 20 bases left between them. The CDR3 loop spans 14 amino acids. CDR3 DNA sequence: TGTGCCAGCTCCGTACAGGGTGTGTTGGGTGAGCAGTTCTTC. Protein sequence: CASSVQGVLGEQFF.

This clone was seen a few times. The CDR3 protein is CASSLDLGNEQFF. In DNA, the CDR3 is TGTGCCAGCAGTCTAGACTTGGGCAATGAGCAGTTCTTC. The chain uses TRBV28 and TRBJ2-1; D gene unclear. The V end was cut by 5 bases, the J end by 6 bases, with 11 bases between. Germline V gene lookup returns CDR1 MDHEN and CDR2 SYDVKM. CDR3 size: 13 residues.

This clone was observed a handful of times. Relative to the germline gene, one junction end is altered; a read error may explain this. Within the sample, other DNA sequences also encode this same CDR3. The rearrangement joins TRBV18 to TRBJ1-2; 7 bases line up with TRBD1. This CDR3 contains 13 residues. CDR1 is KGHSH, CDR2 LQKENI, per germline. CDR3: CASSPGQYYGYTF. The CDR3 nucleotides are TGTGCCAGCTCCCCGGGACAGTACTACGGCTACACCTTC.

This clone was detected only once. The V call is TRBV5-3, the J call TRBJ1-1; D ambiguous. TRBV5-3 is an ORF for which the function is uncertain. CDR3 length: 12 residues. Between the trimmed V and J ends, which lost 4 bases and 1 base, there was a span of 5 bases. CDR3 residues: CARSRGNTEAFF. CDR3 in DNA: TGTGCCAGAAGCCGGGGGAACACTGAAGCTTTCTTT.

This clone was observed a handful of times. The chain combines TRBV6-6 with TRBJ1-2, with 11 nucleotides matching TRBD1. This CDR3 is 14 amino acids long. Germline CDR1 is MNHNY and CDR2 is SVGAGI (reference sequence). V trimming: 3 bases; J trimming: 7 bases; junction bases outside the gene matches: 4. The DNA of the CDR3 is TGTGCCAGCAGTTATGGACAGGGGGCTGGTGGCTACACCTTC. Its translation: CASSYGQGAGGYTF.

This clone has a handful of counts. The chain employs TRBV6-6 and TRBJ1-2; D call uncertain. CDR1 and CDR2 (germline): MNHNY, SVGAGI (reference sequence). The V end lost 5 bases, the J end lost 10 bases, and 11 bases lay between the germline ends. This CDR3 has 11 residues. CDR3 DNA: TGTGCCAGCAGTACCCTGAGGGACTACACCTTC. The encoded protein is CASSTLRDYTF.

V and J are TRBV7-2 and TRBJ2-1, with D possibly TRBD2 on 6 matching bases. Germline CDR1 is SGHTA and CDR2 is FQGNSA. CDR3 length: 15 amino acids. V lost 3 bases and J lost 3, with 12 bases in between. CDR3 coding DNA: TGTGCCAGCAGCTTCTCGACTAGTAGCTACAATGAGCAGTTCTTC. Translating gives CASSFSTSSYNEQFF.

This rearrangement joins TRBV9 to TRBJ2-5, with D hard to call. CDR3 length equals 13 residues. Trimming took 3 bases from V and 1 from J, leaving 7 bases between them. Looked up from germline, CDR1 is SGDLS and CDR2 is YYNGEE. CDR3 bases: TGTGCCAGCAGCGGGGCGAGCCAAGAGACCCAGTACTTC. Amino acids: CASSGASQETQYF.

The gene calls are TRBV6-5 and TRBJ2-7; TRBD2 matches 9 bases. The CDR3 sequence is 15 residues long. V dropped 5 bases and J dropped 0; count of bases not matched to a gene: 5. Germline lookup yields CDR1 MNHEY and CDR2 SVGAGI. The CDR3 nucleotides are TGTGCCAGCAGTCCTAGCGGGATTAGCTCCTACGAGCAGTACTTC. It codes for CASSPSGISSYEQYF.